The rows below give T cell receptor beta chains drawn from one sample of a study of radiotherapy plus CTLA-4 blockade in lung cancer. The table came from immunoSEQ multiplex PCR; TCRdb's copy has only in-frame clones and leaves some out. This sample has around 110,000 clones, with about 90% found just once. The specimen comprised peripheral blood, sampled from a patient treated with radiotherapy plus ipilimumab. Source of these receptors: a human donor with non-small cell lung cancer that progressed on radiotherapy plus ipilimumab. CDR3s include the opening cysteine and the closing phenylalanine or tryptophan. D genes are given only for firm matches. Only part of the rows carry a size: once, few, many, or a class if the clone is expanded.

size	D	V	J	DNA	CDR3
-	-	TRBV14	TRBJ1-2	TGTGCCAGCAGCCAAGATCAGCTTTGGGTTTCCGGCTACACCTTC	CASSQDQLWVSGYTF
-	-	TRBV10-1	TRBJ2-4	TGCGCCAGCAGTGATAATAAGGCAAGTTGGATAGCCAAAAACATTCAGTACTTC	CASSDNKASWIAKNIQYF
-	-	TRBV9	TRBJ1-4	TGTGCCAGCAGCGTAGAGGGGCACCCAAATGAAAAACTGTTTTTT	CASSVEGHPNEKLFF
-	-	TRBV7-2	TRBJ2-2	TGTGCCAGCAGCCACCGCCACCATCAGGGTTGGGGGGAGCTGTTTTTT	CASSHRHHQGWGELFF
-	-	TRBV2	TRBJ1-1	TGTGCCAGCACCGACTTGGTTCTAGCTGAAGCTTTCTTT	CASTDLVLAEAFF
-	-	TRBV7-9	TRBJ2-7	TGTGCCAGCAGCTTAGCGCGGGGTTACGAGCAGTACTTC	CASSLARGYEQYF
-	-	TRBV10-3	TRBJ1-2	TGTGCCATCAGTGAAGGGGGGAGTGGTGGCTACACCTTC	CAISEGGSGGYTF
-	-	TRBV27	TRBJ2-7	TGTGCCAGCAGCACACCAGGGGTCCCCTACGAGCAGTACTTC	CASSTPGVPYEQYF
-	-	TRBV5-1	TRBJ2-2	TGCGCCAGCAGCTCCTGGGGGGAGCCCACCGGGGAGCTGTTTTTT	CASSSWGEPTGELFF
-	-	TRBV2	TRBJ2-3	TGTGCCAGCAGTGGAGGGAGGCCCTCCCACGGTACGCAGTATTTT	CASSGGRPSHGTQYF
-	-	TRBV11-2	TRBJ2-3	TGTGCCAGCAGCGCAGAGGGACTGACTATAACGCAGTATTTT	CASSAEGLTITQYF
-	-	TRBV6-5	TRBJ1-5	TGTGCCAGCAGTTACTCGCCAGGGGTTCAGCCCCAGCATTTT	CASSYSPGVQPQHF
-	-	TRBV5-1	TRBJ1-1	TGCGCCAGCAGCTTGAGGCCTGGCACTGAAGCTTTCTTT	CASSLRPGTEAFF
once	-	TRBV19	TRBJ1-1	TGTGCCAGTAGTATGTCGGGATACACTGAAGCTTTCTTT	CASSMSGYTEAFF
-	TRBD1	TRBV4-2	TRBJ1-5	TGTGCCAGCAGCGAACGACAGGGAGGTCAGCCCCAGCATTTT	CASSERQGGQPQHF
-	TRBD1	TRBV4-1	TRBJ2-7	TGCGCCAGCCTTCGGGACAGAATCTACGAGCAGTACTTC	CASLRDRIYEQYF
-	-	TRBV30	TRBJ1-2	TGTGCCTGGAGTGTATCTGGGGTGAATGGCTACACCTTC	CAWSVSGVNGYTF
-	-	TRBV30	TRBJ1-5	TGTGCCTGGAGTGTAGTAGGGTTTAATCAGCCCCAGCATTTT	CAWSVVGFNQPQHF